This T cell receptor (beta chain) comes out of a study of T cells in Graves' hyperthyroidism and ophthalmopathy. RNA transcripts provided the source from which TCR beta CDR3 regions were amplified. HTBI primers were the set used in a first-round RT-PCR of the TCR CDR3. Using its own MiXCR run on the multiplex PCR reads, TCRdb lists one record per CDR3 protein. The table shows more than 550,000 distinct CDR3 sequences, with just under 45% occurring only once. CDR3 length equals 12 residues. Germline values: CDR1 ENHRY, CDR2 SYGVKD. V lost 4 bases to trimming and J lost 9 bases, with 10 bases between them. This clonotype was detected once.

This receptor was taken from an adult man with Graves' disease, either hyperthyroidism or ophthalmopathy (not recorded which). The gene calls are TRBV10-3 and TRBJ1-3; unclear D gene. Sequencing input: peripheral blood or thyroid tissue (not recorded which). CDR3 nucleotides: TGTGCCATCAGTGTCGACGGGAGCACCATATATTTT. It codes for CAISVDGSTIYF.